This T cell receptor (beta chain) was sequenced for a study of a mutant IDH1 vaccine in newly diagnosed glioma. The overall study: The study started vaccination 4-6 weeks after radiotherapy alone, or with temozolomide cycles.

With respect to this clone: Its antigen is unknown.

Per germline, CDR1 SGHTA and CDR2 FQGNSA. The length of the CDR3 is 16 residues. Between the trimmed V and J ends, which lost 2 bases and 9 bases, there was a span of 17 bases. Libraries were prepared by immunoSEQ multiplex PCR; TCRdb keeps only in-frame clonotypes and omits some of them. The data show fewer than 85,000 clones, around four fifths seen once. Time point noted: week 47, end of study. In the vaccine, a single dose held 300 ug of the mutant IDH1 20-mer peptide, along with topical imiquimod. The vaccination schedule gave patients eight doses in weeks 1, 3, 5, 7, 11, 15, 19 and 23. The specimen comprised PBMCs, sampled from a glioma patient whose treatment included an IDH1 peptide vaccine. This receptor was obtained from a man between 35 and 55 years old with glioma. This sequence joins TRBV7-2 and TRBJ1-6, with D possibly TRBD1 on 5 matching bases. This CDR3 reads CASSLNFRMGGSPLHF. The DNA of the CDR3 is TGTGCCAGCAGCTTAAATTTCCGCATGGGGGGTTCACCCCTCCACTTT.